The rows below give T cell receptor beta chains drawn from one sample of a study of lymphopenia after photon versus proton radiotherapy. Sequencing used immunoSEQ multiplex PCR; TCRdb keeps in-frame clones, though not all of them. The sample has approximately 6,800 clones; over 85% are singletons. Sample: peripheral blood, taken from a patient treated with photon-based radiotherapy. The receptors come from a man in his 60s with cholangiocarcinoma. CDR3s include the opening cysteine and the closing phenylalanine or tryptophan. Each record gives: V gene, J gene, CDR3 protein.

v_call: TRBV29-1; j_call: TRBJ1-2; cdr3_aa: CSVQGGDNYGYTF
v_call: TRBV2; j_call: TRBJ2-1; cdr3_aa: CASKTGTGAGEQFF
v_call: TRBV28; j_call: TRBJ2-5; cdr3_aa: CASSLRLLRQETQYF
v_call: TRBV19; j_call: TRBJ1-5; cdr3_aa: CASSRGGQLKGNQPQHF
v_call: TRBV19; j_call: TRBJ2-5; cdr3_aa: CASSIVRGSGETQYF
v_call: TRBV2; j_call: TRBJ1-2; cdr3_aa: CASSVEDRAHGYTF
v_call: TRBV7-2; j_call: TRBJ1-6; cdr3_aa: CASSPDRSLISPLHF
v_call: TRBV28; j_call: TRBJ2-7; cdr3_aa: CASSFNGRPPYEQYF
v_call: TRBV9; j_call: TRBJ1-2; cdr3_aa: CASSPPSTFYGYTF
v_call: TRBV20-1; j_call: TRBJ2-1; cdr3_aa: CSVPTRPGQFF
v_call: TRBV5-4; j_call: TRBJ2-5; cdr3_aa: CASTSLGLAGQETQYF
v_call: TRBV7-1; j_call: TRBJ1-4; cdr3_aa: CASSGWDTGQTNEKLFF
v_call: TRBV4-3; j_call: TRBJ2-5; cdr3_aa: CASSQVGDREETQYF
v_call: TRBV5-4; j_call: TRBJ2-3; cdr3_aa: CASSSDRSNTDTQYF
v_call: TRBV13; j_call: TRBJ2-2; cdr3_aa: CASSLREGTGELFF
v_call: TRBV7-7; j_call: TRBJ2-5; cdr3_aa: CASSLGGTEQETQYF
v_call: TRBV10-3; j_call: NA; cdr3_aa: CAINPGRGNSYEQYF
v_call: TRBV7-8; j_call: TRBJ2-1; cdr3_aa: CASSLAGSGSYNEQFF
v_call: TRBV19; j_call: TRBJ2-1; cdr3_aa: CASSREGRNNEQFF
v_call: TRBV19; j_call: TRBJ1-6; cdr3_aa: CASNSGQRFSSYNSPLHF
v_call: TRBV18; j_call: TRBJ2-7; cdr3_aa: CASSQSGSRGLEQYF
v_call: TRBV28; j_call: TRBJ1-1; cdr3_aa: CASTKRGRRGTEAFF
v_call: TRBV4-2; j_call: TRBJ1-2; cdr3_aa: CASSQLRSHGYTF
v_call: TRBV18; j_call: TRBJ1-6; cdr3_aa: CASSFDRDNSPLHF
v_call: TRBV7-9; j_call: TRBJ1-2; cdr3_aa: CASSLAMGRDNYGYTF
v_call: TRBV15; j_call: TRBJ1-4; cdr3_aa: CATSRGSPHEKLFF
v_call: TRBV21-1; j_call: TRBJ2-7; cdr3_aa: CASSKKGTLTYEQYF
v_call: TRBV18; j_call: TRBJ1-1; cdr3_aa: CASSPRVGTMNTEAFF
v_call: TRBV7-2; j_call: TRBJ2-1; cdr3_aa: CASSLVFGTGGSYNEQFF
v_call: TRBV9; j_call: TRBJ2-5; cdr3_aa: CASSVDLDRGETQYF
v_call: TRBV29-1; j_call: TRBJ2-3; cdr3_aa: CSVVASGNTDTQYF
v_call: TRBV4-1; j_call: TRBJ2-2; cdr3_aa: CASSQEMRLSPGQSDTGELFF
v_call: TRBV27; j_call: TRBJ2-5; cdr3_aa: CASSLGGLPRETQYF
v_call: TRBV18; j_call: TRBJ1-1; cdr3_aa: CASTGTVNTEAFF
v_call: TRBV25-1; j_call: TRBJ2-7; cdr3_aa: CASSDHNSYEQYF
v_call: TRBV19; j_call: TRBJ2-7; cdr3_aa: CASSGRAGGIYEQYF
v_call: TRBV28; j_call: TRBJ2-3; cdr3_aa: CASSLSSDTDTQYF
v_call: TRBV11-3; j_call: TRBJ2-7; cdr3_aa: CASSPGQPYEQYF
v_call: TRBV15; j_call: TRBJ1-2; cdr3_aa: CATSRMGYGYTF
v_call: TRBV5-5; j_call: TRBJ1-1; cdr3_aa: CASSLQAGPTEAFF
v_call: TRBV10-3; j_call: TRBJ2-2; cdr3_aa: CAITGNTGELFF
v_call: TRBV19; j_call: TRBJ2-1; cdr3_aa: CASSISPGGVEQFF
v_call: TRBV7-3; j_call: TRBJ2-3; cdr3_aa: CASSFLTGSTDTQYF
v_call: TRBV15; j_call: TRBJ1-3; cdr3_aa: CATSREVTGNTIYF
v_call: TRBV5-6; j_call: TRBJ2-3; cdr3_aa: CASSRGLAGGTDTQYF
v_call: TRBV5-1; j_call: TRBJ2-1; cdr3_aa: CASSLAGGAGTYNEQFF
v_call: TRBV28; j_call: TRBJ1-6; cdr3_aa: CASSSWTGKVSPLHF
v_call: TRBV6-1; j_call: TRBJ1-4; cdr3_aa: CASSENWGTNEKLFF
v_call: TRBV9; j_call: TRBJ2-7; cdr3_aa: CASSRDRAGEQYF
v_call: TRBV18; j_call: TRBJ2-1; cdr3_aa: CASSPPKGGLWDNEQFF